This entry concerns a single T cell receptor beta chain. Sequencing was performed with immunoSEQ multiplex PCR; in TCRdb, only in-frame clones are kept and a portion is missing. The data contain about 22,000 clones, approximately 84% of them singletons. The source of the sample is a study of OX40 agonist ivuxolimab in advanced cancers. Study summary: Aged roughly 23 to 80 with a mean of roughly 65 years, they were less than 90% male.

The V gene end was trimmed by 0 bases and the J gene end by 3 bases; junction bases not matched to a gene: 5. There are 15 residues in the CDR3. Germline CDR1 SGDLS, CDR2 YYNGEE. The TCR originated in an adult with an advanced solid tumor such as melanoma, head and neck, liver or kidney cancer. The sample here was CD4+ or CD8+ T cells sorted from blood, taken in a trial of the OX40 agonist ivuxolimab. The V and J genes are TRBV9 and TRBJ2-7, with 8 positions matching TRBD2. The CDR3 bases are TGTGCCAGCAGCGTAGGGAAGAGCGGGGGCTACGAGCAGTACTTC. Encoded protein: CASSVGKSGGYEQYF.